This is a list of T cell receptor beta chains from one sample in a study of T cell responses to AZD1222 COVID-19 vaccine. Only in-frame clones appear in the TCRdb table, and some are missing; sequencing was by immunoSEQ multiplex PCR. Of 200,000 to 250,000 clones detected, roughly 94% appear once; the ten largest clones hold approximately 1.7%. Here the sequenced sample was peripheral blood, taken 28 days after the second dose of the MenACWY control vaccine. Every receptor here comes from an adult who received the MenACWY meningococcal vaccine as a control. CDR3s include the opening cysteine and the closing phenylalanine or tryptophan. Fields, in order: D gene, V gene, clone size, J gene, CDR3 protein, CDR3 DNA. The D gene is left open where the match is weak. The size field is filled for only some rows; it gives once, few, many or a size class.

d_call: TRBD2; v_call: TRBV6-1; clone_size: -; j_call: TRBJ2-1; cdr3_aa: CASSEGPGGPNEQFF; cdr3_nt: TGTGCCAGCAGTGAAGGACCGGGAGGCCCTAATGAGCAGTTCTTC
d_call: -; v_call: TRBV15; clone_size: -; j_call: TRBJ1-2; cdr3_aa: CATSRDAIGANYGYTF; cdr3_nt: TGTGCCACCAGCAGAGATGCAATAGGAGCTAACTATGGCTACACCTTC
d_call: -; v_call: TRBV5-1; clone_size: once; j_call: TRBJ2-7; cdr3_aa: CASSLGHISYEQYF; cdr3_nt: TGCGCCAGCAGCTTGGGACATATCTCCTACGAGCAGTACTTC
d_call: -; v_call: TRBV20-1; clone_size: -; j_call: TRBJ2-3; cdr3_aa: CSARVADTQYF; cdr3_nt: TGCAGTGCTAGAGTCGCAGATACGCAGTATTTT
d_call: -; v_call: TRBV6-2/TRBV6-3; clone_size: -; j_call: TRBJ1-1; cdr3_aa: CASSLGGNTEAFF; cdr3_nt: TGTGCCAGCAGTCTCGGAGGGAACACTGAAGCTTTCTTT
d_call: TRBD1; v_call: TRBV7-2; clone_size: -; j_call: TRBJ1-5; cdr3_aa: CASSLGRTGQHQPQHF; cdr3_nt: TGTGCCAGCAGCTTAGGGAGGACAGGGCAGCATCAGCCCCAGCATTTT
d_call: -; v_call: TRBV4-1; clone_size: -; j_call: TRBJ2-1; cdr3_aa: CASSHGSNEQFF; cdr3_nt: TGCGCCAGCAGCCACGGCTCGAATGAGCAGTTCTTC
d_call: TRBD1; v_call: TRBV3-1/TRBV3-2; clone_size: -; j_call: TRBJ1-2; cdr3_aa: CASSQAVGQGNGYTF; cdr3_nt: TGTGCCAGCAGCCAAGCTGTGGGACAGGGTAATGGCTACACCTTC
d_call: -; v_call: TRBV30; clone_size: -; j_call: TRBJ1-5; cdr3_aa: CAWTRARDQPQHF; cdr3_nt: TGTGCCTGGACCAGGGCGAGGGATCAGCCCCAGCATTTT
d_call: TRBD2; v_call: TRBV19; clone_size: once; j_call: TRBJ2-7; cdr3_aa: CASSSAGVGEQYF; cdr3_nt: TGTGCCAGTAGTAGTGCGGGAGTGGGGGAGCAGTACTTC
d_call: TRBD2; v_call: TRBV7-9; clone_size: -; j_call: TRBJ2-3; cdr3_aa: CASSSRSGSSSDTQYF; cdr3_nt: TGTGCCAGCAGCTCGCGTAGCGGGAGCAGTTCAGATACGCAGTATTTT
d_call: TRBD2; v_call: TRBV24-1; clone_size: few; j_call: TRBJ2-2; cdr3_aa: CATSDRLAGVPTGELFF; cdr3_nt: TGTGCCACCAGTGATAGACTAGCGGGAGTTCCCACCGGGGAGCTGTTTTTT
d_call: -; v_call: TRBV2; clone_size: once; j_call: TRBJ1-3; cdr3_aa: CASKQGPFSSGNTIYF; cdr3_nt: TGTGCCAGCAAACAAGGGCCTTTTAGCTCTGGAAACACCATATATTTT
d_call: TRBD1; v_call: TRBV9; clone_size: -; j_call: TRBJ1-1; cdr3_aa: CASSAAGTVNTEAFF; cdr3_nt: TGTGCCAGCAGCGCAGCCGGGACAGTGAACACTGAAGCTTTCTTT
d_call: -; v_call: TRBV27; clone_size: -; j_call: TRBJ1-2; cdr3_aa: CASSLFQGAGSGYTF; cdr3_nt: TGTGCCAGCAGTTTATTTCAGGGCGCCGGGTCGGGCTACACCTTC
d_call: TRBD1; v_call: TRBV18; clone_size: -; j_call: TRBJ2-7; cdr3_aa: CASSPDRAASYEQYF; cdr3_nt: TGTGCCAGCTCACCGGACAGGGCGGCCTCCTACGAGCAGTACTTC
d_call: -; v_call: TRBV27; clone_size: -; j_call: TRBJ2-3; cdr3_aa: CASSLRQWGTDTQYF; cdr3_nt: TGTGCCAGCAGTTTAAGACAGTGGGGCACAGATACGCAGTATTTT
d_call: -; v_call: TRBV24-1; clone_size: -; j_call: TRBJ2-7; cdr3_aa: CATSLGTSYEQYF; cdr3_nt: TGTGCCACCAGCCTCGGGACCTCCTACGAGCAGTACTTC
d_call: -; v_call: TRBV4-2; clone_size: once; j_call: TRBJ2-2; cdr3_aa: CASSQNRGTHTGELFF; cdr3_nt: TGTGCCAGCAGCCAGAATAGGGGGACTCACACCGGGGAGCTGTTTTTT
d_call: TRBD2; v_call: TRBV3-1/TRBV3-2; clone_size: -; j_call: TRBJ2-3; cdr3_aa: CASSQEQRGGTDTQYF; cdr3_nt: TGTGCCAGCAGCCAAGAACAGCGGGGGGGCACAGATACGCAGTATTTT
d_call: TRBD2; v_call: TRBV3-1/TRBV3-2; clone_size: -; j_call: TRBJ2-7; cdr3_aa: CASSQEQAGDYEQYF; cdr3_nt: TGTGCCAGCAGCCAAGAACAAGCGGGAGACTACGAGCAGTACTTC
d_call: TRBD2; v_call: TRBV4-1; clone_size: -; j_call: TRBJ2-1; cdr3_aa: CASSQTSGPYNEQFF; cdr3_nt: TGCGCCAGCAGCCAGACTAGCGGTCCCTACAATGAGCAGTTCTTC
d_call: -; v_call: TRBV19; clone_size: -; j_call: TRBJ1-6; cdr3_aa: CASSMESGRTPLHF; cdr3_nt: TGTGCCAGTAGTATGGAGTCGGGGAGGACACCCCTCCACTTT
d_call: TRBD1; v_call: TRBV3-1/TRBV3-2; clone_size: -; j_call: TRBJ2-7; cdr3_aa: CASSHVDRGHEQYF; cdr3_nt: TGTGCCAGCAGCCATGTTGACAGGGGCCACGAGCAGTACTTC
d_call: TRBD2; v_call: TRBV6-5; clone_size: -; j_call: TRBJ2-1; cdr3_aa: CASSYSLAGGDNEQFF; cdr3_nt: TGTGCCAGCAGTTACTCACTAGCGGGAGGGGACAATGAGCAGTTCTTC
d_call: -; v_call: TRBV28; clone_size: -; j_call: TRBJ1-1; cdr3_aa: CASSWERLNFF; cdr3_nt: TGTGCCAGCAGTTGGGAGCGGCTGAATTTCTTT
d_call: TRBD1; v_call: TRBV7-9; clone_size: -; j_call: TRBJ2-7; cdr3_aa: CASSRDRVEQYF; cdr3_nt: TGTGCCAGCAGCCGGGACAGGGTCGAGCAGTACTTC
d_call: -; v_call: TRBV6-5; clone_size: -; j_call: TRBJ1-1; cdr3_aa: CASSYRRGMNTEAFF; cdr3_nt: TGTGCCAGCAGTTATCGGCGGGGGATGAACACTGAAGCTTTCTTT
d_call: -; v_call: TRBV5-4; clone_size: -; j_call: TRBJ2-3; cdr3_aa: CASSLEGSTDTQYF; cdr3_nt: TGTGCCAGCAGCCTGGAGGGGAGCACAGATACGCAGTATTTT
d_call: TRBD2; v_call: TRBV7-8; clone_size: once; j_call: TRBJ2-1; cdr3_aa: CASSASGGPYNEQFF; cdr3_nt: TGTGCCAGCAGCGCCAGCGGGGGCCCTTACAATGAGCAGTTCTTC
d_call: TRBD1; v_call: TRBV5-6; clone_size: few; j_call: TRBJ1-2; cdr3_aa: CASSQDRVGYTF; cdr3_nt: TGTGCCAGCAGCCAAGACAGGGTGGGCTACACCTTC
d_call: -; v_call: TRBV28; clone_size: -; j_call: TRBJ1-6; cdr3_aa: CASSFRGVGSPLHF; cdr3_nt: TGTGCCAGCAGTTTCAGGGGTGTCGGATCACCCCTCCACTTT
d_call: TRBD1; v_call: TRBV28; clone_size: once; j_call: TRBJ2-2; cdr3_aa: CASSSPGQGTGELFF; cdr3_nt: TGTGCCAGCAGTAGTCCGGGACAGGGAACCGGGGAGCTGTTTTTT
d_call: -; v_call: TRBV11-1; clone_size: few; j_call: TRBJ1-3; cdr3_aa: CASSMGQTGNTIYF; cdr3_nt: TGTGCCAGCAGCATGGGACAAACTGGAAACACCATATATTTT
d_call: -; v_call: TRBV2; clone_size: -; j_call: TRBJ2-1; cdr3_aa: CASKEGRNEQFF; cdr3_nt: TGTGCCAGCAAGGAGGGTAGGAATGAGCAGTTCTTC
d_call: -; v_call: TRBV7-9; clone_size: -; j_call: TRBJ2-7; cdr3_aa: CASSLHQYEQYF; cdr3_nt: TGTGCCAGCAGCCTGCATCAGTACGAGCAGTACTTC
d_call: TRBD2; v_call: TRBV19; clone_size: -; j_call: TRBJ2-1; cdr3_aa: CASSIAISGPEQFF; cdr3_nt: TGTGCCAGTAGTATAGCGATTAGCGGGCCTGAGCAGTTCTTC
d_call: -; v_call: TRBV5-1; clone_size: -; j_call: TRBJ1-4; cdr3_aa: CASSLRPGGRNEKLFF; cdr3_nt: TGCGCCAGCAGCCTTCGACCGGGGGGCCGTAATGAAAAACTGTTTTTT
d_call: -; v_call: TRBV21-1; clone_size: -; j_call: TRBJ2-4; cdr3_aa: CASRGRAKNIQYF; cdr3_nt: TGTGCCAGCAGGGGGCGGGCCAAAAACATTCAGTACTTC
d_call: -; v_call: TRBV30; clone_size: -; j_call: TRBJ1-2; cdr3_aa: CASLQRYGYTF; cdr3_nt: TGTGCCAGCTTGCAGCGCTATGGCTACACCTTC
d_call: -; v_call: TRBV14; clone_size: -; j_call: TRBJ2-7; cdr3_aa: CASSQTYGKGNGEQYF; cdr3_nt: TGTGCCAGCAGCCAAACGTACGGGAAGGGGAATGGGGAGCAGTACTTC
d_call: -; v_call: TRBV24-1; clone_size: -; j_call: TRBJ1-4; cdr3_aa: CATSATPGVNDEKLFF; cdr3_nt: TGTGCCACCAGTGCCACACCAGGGGTTAATGATGAAAAACTGTTTTTT
d_call: TRBD1; v_call: TRBV5-8; clone_size: -; j_call: TRBJ1-6; cdr3_aa: CASSHRTGSPNSPLHF; cdr3_nt: TGTGCCAGCAGCCACAGGACAGGGTCCCCGAATTCACCCCTCCACTTT
d_call: TRBD1; v_call: TRBV5-4; clone_size: -; j_call: TRBJ1-2; cdr3_aa: CASRPQTGGSYGYTF; cdr3_nt: TGTGCCAGCAGGCCCCAGACAGGGGGCAGCTATGGCTACACCTTC
d_call: -; v_call: TRBV27; clone_size: -; j_call: TRBJ2-7; cdr3_aa: CASSPGTQYEQYF; cdr3_nt: TGTGCCAGCAGCCCCGGGACACAGTACGAGCAGTACTTC
d_call: -; v_call: TRBV14; clone_size: -; j_call: TRBJ2-7; cdr3_aa: CASSQDPSSAYEQYF; cdr3_nt: TGTGCCAGCAGCCAAGATCCCAGTTCGGCCTACGAGCAGTACTTC
d_call: -; v_call: TRBV7-2; clone_size: -; j_call: TRBJ1-3; cdr3_aa: CASSPQAAGNTIYF; cdr3_nt: TGTGCCAGCAGCCCCCAGGCGGCTGGAAACACCATATATTTT
d_call: -; v_call: TRBV19; clone_size: -; j_call: TRBJ1-6; cdr3_aa: CASSIRQGIYNSPLHF; cdr3_nt: TGTGCCAGTAGTATACGGCAGGGAATATATAATTCACCCCTCCACTTT
d_call: -; v_call: TRBV5-6; clone_size: -; j_call: TRBJ2-3; cdr3_aa: CASSPTGYSTDTQYF; cdr3_nt: TGTGCCAGCAGCCCGACGGGGTATAGCACAGATACGCAGTATTTT
d_call: -; v_call: TRBV7-9; clone_size: -; j_call: TRBJ1-1; cdr3_aa: CASSPIGADNTEAFF; cdr3_nt: TGTGCCAGCAGCCCGATCGGGGCGGATAACACTGAAGCTTTCTTT
d_call: -; v_call: TRBV6-1; clone_size: -; j_call: TRBJ1-5; cdr3_aa: CASSEIEGWTAGPQHF; cdr3_nt: TGTGCCAGCAGTGAAATAGAGGGGTGGACAGCCGGGCCCCAGCATTTT
d_call: -; v_call: TRBV10-3; clone_size: -; j_call: TRBJ2-1; cdr3_aa: CAISGSGDEQFF; cdr3_nt: TGTGCCATCAGTGGTAGTGGCGATGAGCAGTTCTTC
d_call: TRBD1; v_call: TRBV5-1; clone_size: once; j_call: TRBJ1-6; cdr3_aa: CASSPGQGGSPLHF; cdr3_nt: TGCGCCAGCAGCCCCGGACAGGGGGGTTCACCCCTCCACTTT